The entry below gives a single T cell receptor beta chain sequence along with its context. The antigen is undetermined. Given a much more abundant clone one base away, this may be a read error. The record originates from a study of tumor and adjacent non-tumor tissue in lung cancer. This sample's RNA came from whole unsorted tissue. A modified ARM-PCR protocol with three rounds of nested PCR amplified TCRbeta. From the multiplex PCR reads, TCRdb called clonotypes with MiXCR, one entry per CDR3 protein. The sample records around 120,000 distinct CDR3 sequences, over 65% being singletons. General observations from the study: Tumor TCR diversity, when higher, was linked to shorter survival.

This receptor was identified in a man younger than 40 with non-small cell lung cancer. The sequenced sample consisted of lung tumor tissue.

The CDR3 reads CASTRPRISETQYF. CDR3 nucleotide sequence: TGTGCCAGCACTCGCCCTAGGATCTCGGAGACCCAGTACTTC. This chain joins TRBV6-2 or TRBV6-3 and TRBJ2-5; D gene unclear. Trimming stripped 7 bases from V and 5 bases from J, with 17 bases between. CDR3 length: 14 amino acids. Germline CDR1 reads MNHEY; CDR2 reads SVGEGT.